These 27 T cell receptor beta chains were all obtained from the same sample, sequenced in a study of blood T cell repertoires in COVID-19. Assay: immunoSEQ multiplex PCR; the TCRdb copy retains only in-frame clones and omits some. The sample has around 110,000 clones, 90% seen once. Sequenced material: peripheral blood. All receptors derive from a human donor with active COVID-19. The donor label of this sample is uncertain.

The rearrangement links TRBV30 to TRBJ2-3; D is uncertain. Germline V gene sequence: CDR1 GTSNPN, CDR2 SVGIG (reference sequence). V lost 4 bases and J lost 1, with 24 bases in between. This CDR3 spans 18 amino acids. The CDR3 nucleotides read TGTGCCTGGAAACGTGGCCACAGCCGGTTCTGGGGCACAGATACGCAGTATTTT. Amino acids: CAWKRGHSRFWGTDTQYF.

The gene calls are TRBV2 and TRBJ2-2; 8 positions match TRBD1. The V gene end was trimmed by 10 bases and the J gene end by 4 bases; junction bases not matched to a gene: 5. Germline-derived CDR1 and CDR2 are SNHLY and FYNNEI. The CDR3 totals 13 residues. The CDR3 loop is CATGQGFTGELFF. Written as DNA, the CDR3 is TGTGCCACCGGACAGGGATTCACCGGGGAGCTGTTTTTT.

This chain joins TRBV24-1 and TRBJ1-4; possibly TRBD1 for D (5 bases). V lost 3 bases, J lost 8 bases, and 15 bases lay in between. Per the germline V gene, CDR1 is KGHDR and CDR2 is SFDVKD. This CDR3 is built from 15 residues. For the CDR3, the DNA is TGTGCCACCAGTGATCGACAGCCCGGTGGGGAAAAACTGTTTTTT. Translated: CATSDRQPGGEKLFF.

The genes are TRBV6-2 or TRBV6-3 and TRBJ2-3; 8 bases are a match to TRBD2. CDR1 is MNHEY, CDR2 SVGEGT, per germline. This CDR3 has 14 amino acids. V trimming: 5 bases; J trimming: 3 bases; junction bases outside the gene matches: 4. For the CDR3, the DNA is TGTGCCAGCAGTGGACTAGCCTTTACAGATACGCAGTATTTT. It yields the protein CASSGLAFTDTQYF.

V and J are TRBV6-2 or TRBV6-3 and TRBJ1-1; maybe TRBD1 (6 bases). CDR1 and CDR2 from the germline V gene are MNHEY and SVGEGT. Trimming stripped 0 bases from V and 1 base from J, with 9 bases between. The CDR3 runs to 15 residues. CDR3: CASSYSARGNTEAFF. The CDR3 DNA is TGTGCCAGCAGTTACTCGGCCAGGGGGAACACTGAAGCTTTCTTT.

The J gene is TRBJ2-7, the V gene TRBV5-6; 8 bases agree with TRBD1. Germline-derived CDR1 and CDR2 are SGHDT and YYEEEE. Trimming removed 4 bases from V and 1 base from J; junction bases left unmatched: 7. This CDR3 contains 15 residues. The CDR3 loop is CASSVRDRTSYEQYF. CDR3 DNA sequence: TGTGCCAGCAGCGTCCGGGACAGGACGTCCTACGAGCAGTACTTC.

This chain joins TRBV9 and TRBJ1-2, with D tentatively TRBD1 (5 bases). Germline V CDR1 and CDR2: SGDLS, YYNGEE. This CDR3 is 14 amino acids long. Trimming took off 3 bases at V and 4 bases at J, with 13 bases between the two ends. Written as DNA, the CDR3 is TGTGCCAGCAGCGCACGGGGAGGGGCCTATGGCTACACCTTC. As protein: CASSARGGAYGYTF.

This chain links TRBV19 with TRBJ2-7; tentatively, D is TRBD1 (6 bases). Germline loops: CDR1 LNHDA, CDR2 SQIVND (reference sequence). The CDR3 runs 14 residues. V was shortened by 3 bases and J by 3 bases, with 12 bases between the two germline ends. The CDR3 DNA sequence: TGTGCCAGTAGTATTATGGGGGCGAGCTACGAGCAGTACTTC. It translates to CASSIMGASYEQYF. Using reference TRBV19 and TRBJ2-7 for the parts outside the CDR3, the full variable domain is DGGITQSPKYLFRKEGQNVTLSCEQNLNHDAMYWYRQDPGQGLRLIYYSQIVNDFQKGDIAEGYSVSREKKESFPLTVTSAQKNPTAFYLCASSIMGASYEQYFGPGTRLTVT.

This chain links TRBV7-8 with TRBJ1-5; TRBD1 matches 12 bases. J was trimmed by 7 bases and V by 5 bases; bases with no gene match: 12. The CDR3 covers 17 residues. Germline CDR1 is SGHVS and CDR2 is FQNEAQ. The DNA of the CDR3 is TGTGCCAGCAGCGCACAACCAGGGACAGGGGGCCGGCAGCCCCAGCATTTT. Its protein is CASSAQPGTGGRQPQHF.

The J gene is TRBJ2-5, the V gene TRBV9; TRBD2 agrees at 11 bases. J lost 3 bases, V lost 3 bases, and 10 bases had no gene match. This CDR3 spans 17 amino acids. Germline CDR1 is SGDLS and CDR2 is YYNGEE. The CDR3 spells CASSASNSGGAEETQYF. In DNA form, the CDR3 reads TGTGCCAGCAGCGCCAGTAATAGCGGGGGGGCAGAAGAGACCCAGTACTTC.

The chain joins TRBV2 to TRBJ1-2, with TRBD1 identical over 8 bases. The V gene end was trimmed by 1 base and the J gene end by 4 bases; junction bases not matched to a gene: 5. CDR3 size: 15 residues. Per germline, CDR1 SNHLY and CDR2 FYNNEI. CDR3 loop: CASSEVAGQGYGYTF. The CDR3 region has the DNA TGTGCCAGCAGTGAAGTCGCCGGACAGGGCTATGGCTACACCTTC. The whole variable domain, filled in from reference TRBV2 and TRBJ1-2, reads EPEVTQTPSHQVTQMGQEVILRCVPISNHLYFYWYRQILGQKVEFLVSFYNNEISEKSEIFDDQFSVERPDGSNFTLKIRSTKLEDSAMYFCASSEVAGQGYGYTFGSGTRLTVV.

The chain employs TRBV19 and TRBJ2-7, with D perhaps TRBD1 (6 bases). CDR1 LNHDA and CDR2 SQIVND come from the germline V gene (reference sequence). This CDR3 region has 15 residues. Trimming cost V 1 base and J 1 base, with 11 bases left between them. The CDR3 nucleotides are TGTGCCAGTAGTATAGCCTTGACAGGATCCTACGAGCAGTACTTC. As protein: CASSIALTGSYEQYF.

The gene calls are TRBV9 and TRBJ1-4, with TRBD1 as a possible D gene (5 bases). The V gene's germline CDR1 is SGDLS and CDR2 YYNGEE. The V gene lost 4 bases and the J gene lost 8 bases, with 21 bases spanning the gap. CDR3 length: 16 residues. The DNA for the CDR3 is TGTGCCAGCAGCCTTGGTACCCAGGGAGGTCGCGAAAAACTGTTTTTT. This encodes CASSLGTQGGREKLFF.

The chain combines TRBV18 with TRBJ1-4; D gene unclear. The V and J ends lost 2 bases and 8 bases respectively, with 6 bases between them. This CDR3 region has 12 residues. CDR1 and CDR2 from the germline V gene are KGHSH and LQKENI. CDR3 coding DNA: TGTGCCAGCTCACCATCGGGGGAAAAACTGTTTTTT. Amino acids: CASSPSGEKLFF. The full variable domain, in which reference TRBV18 and TRBJ1-4 provide the parts outside the CDR3, is NAGVMQNPRHLVRRRGQEARLRCSPMKGHSHVYWYRQLPEEGLKFMVYLQKENIIDESGMPKERFSAEFPKEGPSILRIQQVVRGDSAAYFCASSPSGEKLFFGSGTQLSVL.

The chain couples TRBV5-5 to TRBJ2-7; 8 positions match TRBD2. Trimming cost V 0 bases and J 0 bases; bases outside gene matches: 5. The germline V gene has CDR1 SGHKS and CDR2 YYEKEE (reference sequence). The CDR3 has 16 residues. The CDR3 protein is CASSLGGSGVSYEQYF. CDR3 nucleotide sequence: TGTGCCAGCAGCTTGGGTGGTAGCGGGGTCTCCTACGAGCAGTACTTC.

This chain joins TRBV29-1 and TRBJ2-1, with TRBD2 identical over 9 bases. V shed 7 bases, J shed 0 bases, and the junction held 13 bases outside the gene matches. The CDR3 sequence is 17 residues long. The V gene's germline CDR1 is SQVTM and CDR2 ANQGSEA. CDR3 sequence (DNA): TGCAGCGCTTTAGCCGGGACTAGCAGATTCTCCTACAATGAGCAGTTCTTC. Its protein is CSALAGTSRFSYNEQFF.

V usage is TRBV7-9 and J usage is TRBJ2-7, with TRBD2 identical over 7 bases. The CDR3 sequence is 14 residues long. From germline, CDR1 is SEHNR and CDR2 FQNEAQ (reference sequence). Trimming at V came to 4 bases and at J to 2 bases, leaving 5 bases not matched to a gene. The CDR3 loop reads CASSSSGEPYEQYF. The CDR3, as DNA: TGTGCCAGCAGCTCGAGCGGGGAGCCCTACGAGCAGTACTTC.

This clone was observed once. The rearrangement uses TRBV15 and TRBJ2-1; 8 bases map to TRBD2. The V gene end was trimmed by 1 base and the J gene end by 4 bases; junction bases not matched to a gene: 3. Germline CDR1 LNHNV, CDR2 YYDKDF (reference sequence). The CDR3 is made up of 15 amino acids. CDR3 DNA: TGTGCCACCAGCAGAGGGCGGGAGGAGTACAATGAGCAGTTCTTC. This gives the protein CATSRGREEYNEQFF.

J is TRBJ2-7 and V is TRBV7-8; possible D gene TRBD1, 6 bases. V was clipped by 5 bases and J by 4 bases, with 18 bases between them. CDR1 is SGHVS and CDR2 is FQNEAQ in the germline V gene. The CDR3 covers 15 residues. CDR3 sequence reads: CASSRNTGTIYEQYF. The CDR3 nucleotides are TGTGCCAGCAGCCGAAACACCGGGACAATTTACGAGCAGTACTTC.

The chain couples TRBV4-3 to TRBJ1-2, with 10 bases that match TRBD1. There are 15 residues in the CDR3. Germline V gives CDR1 LGHNA, CDR2 YSLEER. V dropped 3 bases and J dropped 4; count of bases not matched to a gene: 5. The CDR3 DNA sequence: TGCGCCAGCAGCCATAGACAGGGGGCTGGCTATGGCTACACCTTC. Translating gives CASSHRQGAGYGYTF.

The rearrangement links TRBV27 to TRBJ2-3, with 9 nucleotides matching TRBD2. Germline CDR1 MNHEY, CDR2 SMNVEV (reference sequence). Germline trimming cut 6 bases from V and 5 bases from J; bases unmatched to any gene: 6. The CDR3 consists of 14 residues. CDR3 residues: CASSPGLARDTQYF. CDR3 DNA sequence: TGTGCCAGCAGCCCGGGACTAGCACGAGATACGCAGTATTTT.

The rearrangement uses TRBV30 and TRBJ2-3; 8 bases map to TRBD2. V dropped 3 bases and J dropped 5; count of bases not matched to a gene: 7. The germline gives CDR1 GTSNPN, CDR2 SVGIG (reference sequence). The CDR3 is made up of 14 amino acids. The CDR3, as DNA: TGTGCCTGGAGGTACGGGGGGGCCGGAGATACGCAGTATTTT. Protein product: CAWRYGGAGDTQYF. Full variable domain (outside the CDR3, taken from reference TRBV30 and TRBJ2-3): SQTIHQWPATLVQPVGSPLSLECTVEGTSNPNLYWYRQAAGRGLQLLFYSVGIGQISSEVPQNLSASRPQDRQFILSSKKLLLSDSGFYLCAWRYGGAGDTQYFGPGTRLTVL.

This chain connects TRBV10-3 to TRBJ1-1, with 11 positions matching TRBD1. This CDR3 has 14 amino acids. V shed 7 bases and J 6 bases; nucleotides not matched to a gene: 7. Germline CDR1 and CDR2: ENHRY and SYGVKD. In DNA, the CDR3 is TGTGCCATCAAAGACCGGGACAGGGGGGCTGAAGCTTTCTTT. Encoded protein: CAIKDRDRGAEAFF.

The DNA for the CDR3 is TGCGCCAGCAGCGCAGGACAGGGGCGTTTCACTGAAGCTTTCTTT. This codes for CASSAGQGRFTEAFF. The V gene is TRBV5-1, the J gene TRBJ1-1, with 9 bases aligning to TRBD1. The CDR3 length is 15 residues. Looked up from germline, CDR1 is SGHRS and CDR2 is YFSETQ. V shed 4 bases, J shed 4 bases, and the junction held 8 bases outside the gene matches. Complete variable domain (other parts from reference TRBV5-1 and TRBJ1-1): KAGVTQTPRYLIKTRGQQVTLSCSPISGHRSVSWYQQTPGQGLQFLFEYFSETQRNKGNFPGRFSGRQFSNSRSEMNVSTLELGDSALYLCASSAGQGRFTEAFFGQGTRLTVV.

The chain links TRBV4-3 to TRBJ1-1, with D unclear. Trimming took 1 base from V and 5 from J, leaving 14 bases between them. The CDR3 spans 15 residues. Germline V gene data show CDR1 as LGHNA and CDR2 as YSLEER. The CDR3 DNA reads as TGCGCCAGCAGCCAAGTAGGAGGGAGTCAAACTGAAGCTTTCTTT. It yields the protein CASSQVGGSQTEAFF.

The chain has TRBV5-1 and TRBJ1-4; D remains ambiguous. The CDR3 extends over 14 amino acids. Germline V CDR1 and CDR2: SGHRS, YFSETQ. The germline V and J ends were trimmed by 8 bases and 0 bases, with 11 bases remaining between them. The CDR3 reads CASGPGTTNEKLFF. CDR3 nucleotides: TGCGCCAGTGGTCCGGGGACAACTAATGAAAAACTGTTTTTT.

The rearrangement joins TRBV7-2 to TRBJ2-5; D is possibly TRBD2 (7 bases). There are 15 residues in the CDR3. Trimming pared 4 bases from V and 5 bases from J, leaving 17 bases between. Germline CDR1 reads SGHTA; CDR2 reads FQGNSA. DNA for the CDR3: TGTGCCAGCAGCTCATCAAGGGGGGGCCCGGAGACCCAGTACTTC. This sequence encodes CASSSSRGGPETQYF.